This T cell receptor beta chain was found in a study of vaccination effects on CD4 cells after COVID-19. Data came from immunoSEQ multiplex PCR; TCRdb stores just in-frame clones and leaves some out. The sample lists roughly 67,000 clones; around 81% were seen once. This CDR3 spans 13 amino acids. V trimming: 3 bases; J trimming: 6 bases; junction bases outside the gene matches: 1. Germline V gene sequence: CDR1 KGHSH, CDR2 LQKENI. Remarks on this clone: Its matching antigen is unknown.

Within the ViraFEST assay, antigen-specific CD4+ T cells underwent expansion with viral peptide pools prior to sequencing. Once cultured for about 9 days, the cells underwent separation to obtain CD4+ T cells. None of the vaccinated had previously contracted SARS-CoV-2, and their nucleocapsid antibodies tested negative. It was on days 3 and 7 that half the medium was replaced with IL-2 medium. The starting material was CD4+ T cells from PBMCs cultured with SARS-CoV-2 spike peptides, obtained before COVID-19 vaccination. This chain connects TRBV18 to TRBJ1-1; TRBD1 matches at 10 bases. The sequence came from a human donor who received a COVID-19 vaccine. The CDR3 reads CASSPGTGAEAFF. CDR3 nucleotides: TGTGCCAGCTCACCGGGGACAGGGGCTGAAGCTTTCTTT.